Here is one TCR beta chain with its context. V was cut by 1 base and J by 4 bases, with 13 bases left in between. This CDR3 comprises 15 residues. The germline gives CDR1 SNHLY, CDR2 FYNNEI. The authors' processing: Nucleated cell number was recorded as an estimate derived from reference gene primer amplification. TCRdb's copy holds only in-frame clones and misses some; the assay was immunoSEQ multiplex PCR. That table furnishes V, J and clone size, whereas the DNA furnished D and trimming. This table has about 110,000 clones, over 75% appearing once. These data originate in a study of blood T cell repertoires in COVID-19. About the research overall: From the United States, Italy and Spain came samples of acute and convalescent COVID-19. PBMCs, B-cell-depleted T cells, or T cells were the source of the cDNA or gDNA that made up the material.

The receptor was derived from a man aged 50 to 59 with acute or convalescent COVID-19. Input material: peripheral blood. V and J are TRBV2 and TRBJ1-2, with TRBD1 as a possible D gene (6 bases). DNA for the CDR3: TGTGCCAGCAGTGAAGAGGGGGGGAAGGGCTATGGCTACACCTTC. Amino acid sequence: CASSEEGGKGYGYTF.